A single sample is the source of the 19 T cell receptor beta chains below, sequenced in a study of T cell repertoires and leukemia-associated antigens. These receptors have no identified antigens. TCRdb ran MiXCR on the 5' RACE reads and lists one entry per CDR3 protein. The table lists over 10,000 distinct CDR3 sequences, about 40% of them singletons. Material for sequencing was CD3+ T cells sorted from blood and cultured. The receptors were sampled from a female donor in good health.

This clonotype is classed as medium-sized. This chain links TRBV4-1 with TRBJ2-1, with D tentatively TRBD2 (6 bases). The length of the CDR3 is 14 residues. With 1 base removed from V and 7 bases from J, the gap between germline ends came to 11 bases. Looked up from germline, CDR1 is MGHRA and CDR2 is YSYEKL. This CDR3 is CASSQVDRENEQFF. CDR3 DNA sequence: TGCGCCAGCAGCCAAGTTGACCGGGAGAATGAGCAGTTCTTC.

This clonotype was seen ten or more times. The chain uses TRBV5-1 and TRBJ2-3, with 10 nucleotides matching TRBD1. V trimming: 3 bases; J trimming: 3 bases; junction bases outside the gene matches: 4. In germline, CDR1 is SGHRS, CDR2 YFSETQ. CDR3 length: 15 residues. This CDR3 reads CASSWTGGGTDTQYF. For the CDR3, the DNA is TGCGCCAGCAGCTGGACAGGGGGGGGGACAGATACGCAGTATTTT.

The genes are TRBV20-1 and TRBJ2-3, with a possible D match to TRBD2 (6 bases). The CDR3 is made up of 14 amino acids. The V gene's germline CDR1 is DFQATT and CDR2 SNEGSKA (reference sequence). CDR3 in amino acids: CGGARDFLTDTQYF. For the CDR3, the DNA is TGCGGTGGGGCCCGGGACTTTCTCACAGATACGCAGTATTTT.

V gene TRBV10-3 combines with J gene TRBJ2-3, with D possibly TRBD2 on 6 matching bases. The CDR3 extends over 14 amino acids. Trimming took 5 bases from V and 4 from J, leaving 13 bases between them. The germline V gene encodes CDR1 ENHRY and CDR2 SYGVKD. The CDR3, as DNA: TGTGCCATCAGTTCCGGGACTGGGGCAGATACGCAGTATTTT. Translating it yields CAISSGTGADTQYF.

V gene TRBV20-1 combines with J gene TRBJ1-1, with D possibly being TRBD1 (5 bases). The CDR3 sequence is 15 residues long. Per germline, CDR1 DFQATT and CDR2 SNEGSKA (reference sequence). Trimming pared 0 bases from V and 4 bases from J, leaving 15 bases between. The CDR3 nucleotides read TGCAGTGCTAGAGATTTGCAGGGATACGGCACTGAAGCTTTCTTT. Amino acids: CSARDLQGYGTEAFF.

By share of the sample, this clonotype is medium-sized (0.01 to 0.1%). The CDR3 reads CASSHSGTGNNEQFF. Here the CDR3 DNA reads TGCGCCAGCAGCCACTCCGGGACAGGAAACAATGAGCAGTTCTTC. The genes are TRBV4-1 and TRBJ2-1; TRBD1 matches 8 bases. The CDR3 extends over 15 amino acids. With 3 bases clipped from V and 5 bases from J, the junction kept 6 bases outside the gene matches. CDR1 and CDR2 (germline): MGHRA, YSYEKL.

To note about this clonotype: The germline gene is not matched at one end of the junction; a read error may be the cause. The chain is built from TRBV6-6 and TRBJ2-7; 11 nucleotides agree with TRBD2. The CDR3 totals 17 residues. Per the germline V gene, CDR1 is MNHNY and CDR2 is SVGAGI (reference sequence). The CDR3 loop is CTSTEADLAGGINERYF. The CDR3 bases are TGTACCAGCACCGAAGCCGATCTAGCGGGAGGTATCAACGAGCGGTACTTC.

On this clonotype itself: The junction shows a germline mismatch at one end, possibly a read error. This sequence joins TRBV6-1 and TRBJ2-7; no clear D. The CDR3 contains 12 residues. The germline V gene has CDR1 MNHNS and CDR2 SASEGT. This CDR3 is CTSSESVPEKYF. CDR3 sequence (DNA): TGTACCAGCAGTGAAAGTGTACCCGAAAAGTACTTC.

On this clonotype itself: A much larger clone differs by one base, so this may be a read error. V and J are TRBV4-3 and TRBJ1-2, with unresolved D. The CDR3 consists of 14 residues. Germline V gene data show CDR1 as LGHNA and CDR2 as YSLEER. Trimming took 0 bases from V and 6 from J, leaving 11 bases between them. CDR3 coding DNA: TGCGCCAGCAGCCAAGATAGGGCTCACCATGGCTACACCTTC. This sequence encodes CASSQDRAHHGYTF.

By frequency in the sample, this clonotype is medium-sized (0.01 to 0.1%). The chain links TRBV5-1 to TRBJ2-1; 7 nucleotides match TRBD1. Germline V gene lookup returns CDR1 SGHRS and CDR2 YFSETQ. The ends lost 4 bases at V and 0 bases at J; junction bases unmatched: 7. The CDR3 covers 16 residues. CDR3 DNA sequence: TGCGCCAGCAGCACACCCCGGGACAGCTCCTACAATGAGCAGTTCTTC. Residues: CASSTPRDSSYNEQFF. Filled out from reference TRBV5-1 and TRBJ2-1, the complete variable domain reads KAGVTQTPRYLIKTRGQQVTLSCSPISGHRSVSWYQQTPGQGLQFLFEYFSETQRNKGNFPGRFSGRQFSNSRSEMNVSTLELGDSALYLCASSTPRDSSYNEQFFGPGTRLTVL.

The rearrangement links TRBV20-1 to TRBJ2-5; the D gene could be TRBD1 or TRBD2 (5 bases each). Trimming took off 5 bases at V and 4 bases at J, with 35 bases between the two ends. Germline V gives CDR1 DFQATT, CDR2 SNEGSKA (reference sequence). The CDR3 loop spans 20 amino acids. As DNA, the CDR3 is TGCAGTGCTTTCTCGCTCGGGGCTGCTCCCTTTGTTCGTGAACCAGAGACCCAGTACTTC. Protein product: CSAFSLGAAPFVREPETQYF.

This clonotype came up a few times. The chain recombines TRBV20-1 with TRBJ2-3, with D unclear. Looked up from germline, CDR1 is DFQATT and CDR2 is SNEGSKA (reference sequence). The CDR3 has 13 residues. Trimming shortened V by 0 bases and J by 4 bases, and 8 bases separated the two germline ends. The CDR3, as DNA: TGCAGTGCTAGAGATCCCGGACCAGATACGCAGTATTTT. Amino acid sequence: CSARDPGPDTQYF.

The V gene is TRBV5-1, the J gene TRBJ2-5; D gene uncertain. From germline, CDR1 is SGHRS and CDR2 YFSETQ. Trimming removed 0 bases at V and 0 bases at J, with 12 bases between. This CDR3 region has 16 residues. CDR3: CASSLGSRAYQETQYF. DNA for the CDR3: TGCGCCAGCAGCTTGGGGAGCAGAGCGTACCAAGAGACCCAGTACTTC.

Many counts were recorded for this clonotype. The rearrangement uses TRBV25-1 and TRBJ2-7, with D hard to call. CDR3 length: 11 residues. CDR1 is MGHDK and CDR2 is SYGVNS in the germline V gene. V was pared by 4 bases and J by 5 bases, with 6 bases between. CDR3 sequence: CASSGFNEQYF. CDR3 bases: TGTGCCAGCAGTGGTTTCAACGAGCAGTACTTC.

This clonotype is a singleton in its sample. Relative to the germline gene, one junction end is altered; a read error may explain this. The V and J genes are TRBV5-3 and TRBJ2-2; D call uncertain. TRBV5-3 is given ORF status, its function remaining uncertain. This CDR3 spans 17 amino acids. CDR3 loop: CARSSESSAEFGGELFF. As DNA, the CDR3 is TGTGCGAGAAGCAGTGAGAGCAGCGCAGAGTTCGGGGGGGAGCTGTTTTTT.

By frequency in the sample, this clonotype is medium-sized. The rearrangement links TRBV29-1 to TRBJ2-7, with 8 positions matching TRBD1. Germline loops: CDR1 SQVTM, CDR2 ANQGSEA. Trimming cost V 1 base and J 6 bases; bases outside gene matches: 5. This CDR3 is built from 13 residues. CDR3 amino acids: CSVEGTGTGEQYF. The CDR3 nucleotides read TGCAGCGTTGAAGGGACAGGGACCGGCGAGCAGTACTTC.

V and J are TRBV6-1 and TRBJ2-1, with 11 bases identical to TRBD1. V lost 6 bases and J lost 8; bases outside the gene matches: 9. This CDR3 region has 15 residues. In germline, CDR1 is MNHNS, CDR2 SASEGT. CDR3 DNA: TGTGCCAGCAGCTCGGGGACAGGGGGTTACGATGAGCAGTTCTTC. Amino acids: CASSSGTGGYDEQFF.

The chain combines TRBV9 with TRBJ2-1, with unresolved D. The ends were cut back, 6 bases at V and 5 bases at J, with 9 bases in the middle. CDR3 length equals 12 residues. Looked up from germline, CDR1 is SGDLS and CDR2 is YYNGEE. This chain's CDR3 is CASNIGHNEQFF. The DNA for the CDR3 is TGTGCCAGCAACATAGGCCACAATGAGCAGTTCTTC.

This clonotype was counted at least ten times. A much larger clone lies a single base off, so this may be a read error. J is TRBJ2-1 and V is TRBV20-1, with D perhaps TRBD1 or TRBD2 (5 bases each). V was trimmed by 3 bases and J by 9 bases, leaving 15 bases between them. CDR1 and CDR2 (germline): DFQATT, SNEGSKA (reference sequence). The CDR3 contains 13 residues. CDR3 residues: CSASPSTGGEQFF. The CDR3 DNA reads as TGCAGTGCTAGCCCCTCGACTGGGGGTGAGCAGTTCTTC.